This record covers a single T cell receptor (beta chain). Germline-derived CDR1 and CDR2 are LNHDA and SQIVND (reference sequence). V lost 4 bases and J lost 3; bases outside the gene matches: 6. The CDR3 spans 16 residues. Source study methods: By means of reference gene primer amplification, nucleated cell counts were estimated. Only in-frame clones appear in the TCRdb table, and some are missing; sequencing was by immunoSEQ multiplex PCR. That table furnishes V, J and clone size, whereas the DNA furnished D and trimming. The sample carries about 230,000 clones, 83% recorded once. This sample is part of a study of blood T cell repertoires in COVID-19. Study-level background: Acute and convalescent COVID-19 specimens originated in the United States, Italy and Spain. The cDNA or gDNA used as material had been derived from T cells, B-cell-depleted T cells, or PBMCs.

The sequence came from a woman between 50 and 59 years old with acute or convalescent COVID-19. Sequencing was done on a sample of peripheral blood. V usage is TRBV19 and J usage is TRBJ2-1; 10 nucleotides align to TRBD1. The CDR3 coding sequence is TGTGCCAGTAGTAATCTCCGGGACAGGGGCTACAATGAGCAGTTCTTC. This translates into CASSNLRDRGYNEQFF.